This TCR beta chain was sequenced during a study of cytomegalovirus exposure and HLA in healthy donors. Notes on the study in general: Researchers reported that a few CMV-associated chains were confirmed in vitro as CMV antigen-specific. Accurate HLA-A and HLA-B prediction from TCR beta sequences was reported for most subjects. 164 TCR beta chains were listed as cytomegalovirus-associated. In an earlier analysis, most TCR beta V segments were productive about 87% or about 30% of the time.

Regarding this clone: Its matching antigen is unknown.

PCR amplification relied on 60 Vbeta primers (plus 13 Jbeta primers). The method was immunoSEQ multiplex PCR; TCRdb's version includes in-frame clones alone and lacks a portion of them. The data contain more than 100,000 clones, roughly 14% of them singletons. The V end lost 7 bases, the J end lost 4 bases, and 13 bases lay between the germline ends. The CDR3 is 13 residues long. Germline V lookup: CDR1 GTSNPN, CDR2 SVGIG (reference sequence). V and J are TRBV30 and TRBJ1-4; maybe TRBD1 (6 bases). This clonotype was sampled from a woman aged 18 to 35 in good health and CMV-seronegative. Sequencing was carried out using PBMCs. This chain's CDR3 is CALIRGFNEKLFF. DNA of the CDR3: TGTGCCTTGATCAGGGGATTTAATGAAAAACTGTTTTTT.